The rows below give T cell receptor beta chains drawn from one sample of a study of cytomegalovirus exposure and HLA in healthy donors. Assay: immunoSEQ multiplex PCR; the TCRdb copy retains only in-frame clones and omits some. The data contain 150,000 to 200,000 clones, 80% to 85% of them singletons. Specimen: PBMCs. Receptor source: a boy younger than 10 in good health and CMV-seronegative. Each CDR3 is given with its conserved first and last residue. A D gene is named only where the DNA matches it firmly. Not every row has a clone size; where given, it reads once, few, many or a size class.

j_call: TRBJ2-3; v_call: TRBV6-5; clone_size: NA; d_call: NA; cdr3_nt: TGTGCCAGCAGTTACGGGGCTAGCGGCACAGATACGCAGTATTTT; cdr3_aa: CASSYGASGTDTQYF
j_call: TRBJ2-5; v_call: TRBV4-1; clone_size: NA; d_call: TRBD2; cdr3_nt: TGCGCCAGCAGCCTCCCGGATACTAGCGGGCAAGAGACCCAGTACTTC; cdr3_aa: CASSLPDTSGQETQYF
j_call: TRBJ2-3; v_call: TRBV6-1; clone_size: NA; d_call: TRBD1; cdr3_nt: TGTGCCAGCAGCTCAGGGGGCCCGCCAGATACGCAGTATTTT; cdr3_aa: CASSSGGPPDTQYF
j_call: TRBJ1-5; v_call: TRBV2; clone_size: NA; d_call: NA; cdr3_nt: TGTGCCAGCAGTGAACACGGGGGATTAAATCAGCCCCAGCATTTT; cdr3_aa: CASSEHGGLNQPQHF
j_call: TRBJ1-1; v_call: TRBV30; clone_size: NA; d_call: NA; cdr3_nt: TGTGCCTGGAGTGTAGGGGGATACACTGAAGCTTTCTTT; cdr3_aa: CAWSVGGYTEAFF
j_call: TRBJ2-5; v_call: TRBV6-1; clone_size: NA; d_call: TRBD1; cdr3_nt: TGTGCCAGCAGTGAAAGACCCTTAACAGGGGGTCGGGAGACCCAGTACTTC; cdr3_aa: CASSERPLTGGRETQYF
j_call: TRBJ1-5; v_call: TRBV5-4; clone_size: NA; d_call: TRBD1; cdr3_nt: TGTGCCAGCAGCTTGGAGGGGGCGGATCAGCCCCAGCATTTT; cdr3_aa: CASSLEGADQPQHF
j_call: TRBJ1-4; v_call: TRBV2; clone_size: NA; d_call: TRBD1; cdr3_nt: TGTGCCAGCAGCTCACAGGGGGCGGGTGAAAAACTGTTTTTT; cdr3_aa: CASSSQGAGEKLFF
j_call: TRBJ2-1; v_call: TRBV29-1; clone_size: NA; d_call: NA; cdr3_nt: TGCAGCGTCATTCAGGACACCGTGGAGCAGTTCTTC; cdr3_aa: CSVIQDTVEQFF
j_call: TRBJ1-4; v_call: TRBV9; clone_size: few; d_call: NA; cdr3_nt: TGTGCCAGCAGCCTCAAGGCCCAGGCAACTAATGAAAAACTGTTTTTT; cdr3_aa: CASSLKAQATNEKLFF
j_call: TRBJ2-7; v_call: TRBV6-1; clone_size: NA; d_call: TRBD2; cdr3_nt: TGTGCCAGCAGTGAATTGTTGGCAGGGACTAGCTCCTACGAGCAGTACTTC; cdr3_aa: CASSELLAGTSSYEQYF
j_call: TRBJ2-7; v_call: TRBV7-9; clone_size: NA; d_call: NA; cdr3_nt: TGTGCCAGCAGCCCTAAGTCCTACGAGCAGTACTTC; cdr3_aa: CASSPKSYEQYF
j_call: TRBJ2-1; v_call: TRBV2; clone_size: NA; d_call: NA; cdr3_nt: TGTGCCAGCAGCGAGGACAGTTTCCTGAGCAATGAGCAGTTCTTC; cdr3_aa: CASSEDSFLSNEQFF
j_call: TRBJ2-1; v_call: TRBV7-9; clone_size: NA; d_call: NA; cdr3_nt: TGTGCCAGCAGCCCTCGGGGAAGCGATGAGCAGTTCTTC; cdr3_aa: CASSPRGSDEQFF
j_call: TRBJ2-1; v_call: TRBV20-1; clone_size: NA; d_call: NA; cdr3_nt: TGCAGTGCCATTGAGATAGATGAGCAGTTCTTC; cdr3_aa: CSAIEIDEQFF
j_call: TRBJ2-3; v_call: TRBV5-1; clone_size: NA; d_call: TRBD2; cdr3_nt: TGCGCCAGCAGGGGGGGGACTAGCGGGAGAGTCACAGATACGCAGTATTTT; cdr3_aa: CASRGGTSGRVTDTQYF
j_call: TRBJ1-1; v_call: TRBV6-5; clone_size: NA; d_call: NA; cdr3_nt: TGTGCCAGCAGCCTTCGACTCAACACTGAAGCTTTCTTT; cdr3_aa: CASSLRLNTEAFF
j_call: TRBJ2-5; v_call: TRBV15; clone_size: NA; d_call: TRBD2; cdr3_nt: TGTGCCACCAGCCCTAGCGGGTCCCAAGAGACCCAGTACTTC; cdr3_aa: CATSPSGSQETQYF
j_call: TRBJ2-3; v_call: TRBV7-2; clone_size: NA; d_call: TRBD1; cdr3_nt: TGTGCCAGCAGCGTCCGACAGGGGGGTACAGATACGCAGTATTTT; cdr3_aa: CASSVRQGGTDTQYF
j_call: TRBJ2-7; v_call: TRBV2; clone_size: NA; d_call: NA; cdr3_nt: TGTGCCAGCAGTGAATGGTCGGATCCTAGGGGCGAGCAGTACTTC; cdr3_aa: CASSEWSDPRGEQYF
j_call: TRBJ1-5; v_call: TRBV4-3; clone_size: NA; d_call: NA; cdr3_nt: TGCGCCAGCAGCCAAGATCTTGCAGGGGCAGGACAGCCCCAGCATTTT; cdr3_aa: CASSQDLAGAGQPQHF
j_call: TRBJ1-2; v_call: TRBV19; clone_size: NA; d_call: NA; cdr3_nt: TGTGCCAGTAGTACGGACACCCGAAACTATGGCTACACCTTC; cdr3_aa: CASSTDTRNYGYTF
j_call: TRBJ2-7; v_call: TRBV6-5; clone_size: NA; d_call: NA; cdr3_nt: TGTGCCAGCACCGACAGGTCGTCCTACGAGCAGTACTTC; cdr3_aa: CASTDRSSYEQYF
j_call: TRBJ1-3; v_call: TRBV30; clone_size: NA; d_call: NA; cdr3_nt: TGTGCCTGGGGGGACTTTGGAAACACCATATATTTT; cdr3_aa: CAWGDFGNTIYF
j_call: TRBJ2-7; v_call: TRBV27; clone_size: NA; d_call: NA; cdr3_nt: TGTGCCAGCAGCCGGACAGCCCAGAAACCCTACGAGCAGTACTTC; cdr3_aa: CASSRTAQKPYEQYF
j_call: TRBJ2-3; v_call: TRBV5-1; clone_size: NA; d_call: TRBD2; cdr3_nt: TGCGCCAGCAGCACCATAGCGGGGGGCGTCGCGGCTTCTAGCACAGATACGCAGTATTTT; cdr3_aa: CASSTIAGGVAASSTDTQYF
j_call: TRBJ2-5; v_call: TRBV7-2; clone_size: NA; d_call: TRBD2; cdr3_nt: TGTGCCAGCAGCGCCCCGGGACTACCCCCGGGGACCCAGTACTTC; cdr3_aa: CASSAPGLPPGTQYF
j_call: TRBJ1-1; v_call: TRBV27; clone_size: NA; d_call: NA; cdr3_nt: TGTGCCAGCAGTTTAGTCTTCGGGGGGGGGCCCGAAGCTTTCTTT; cdr3_aa: CASSLVFGGGPEAFF
j_call: TRBJ2-1; v_call: TRBV6-5; clone_size: NA; d_call: TRBD2; cdr3_nt: TGTGCCAGCAGTTACACGGCGGGGGGGTTCAATGAGCAGTTCTTC; cdr3_aa: CASSYTAGGFNEQFF
j_call: TRBJ1-2; v_call: TRBV5-5; clone_size: NA; d_call: NA; cdr3_nt: TGTGCCAGCAGCTTGGTAGGGGGAACGCGGGGCTACACCTTC; cdr3_aa: CASSLVGGTRGYTF
j_call: TRBJ2-7; v_call: TRBV6-1; clone_size: NA; d_call: NA; cdr3_nt: TGTGCCAGCAGTCCGGGCAGGGCCTACGAGCAGTACTTC; cdr3_aa: CASSPGRAYEQYF
j_call: TRBJ2-3; v_call: TRBV7-2; clone_size: NA; d_call: TRBD1; cdr3_nt: TGTGCCAGCAGCCCCCCCCGGGACAGGGGGGGAGATACGCAGTATTTT; cdr3_aa: CASSPPRDRGGDTQYF
j_call: TRBJ2-1; v_call: TRBV30; clone_size: NA; d_call: TRBD2; cdr3_nt: TGTGCCTGGGAGGGACTAGCGGGAAAAGAGATTGAGCAGTTCTTC; cdr3_aa: CAWEGLAGKEIEQFF
j_call: TRBJ1-1; v_call: TRBV6-6; clone_size: few; d_call: NA; cdr3_nt: TGTGCCAGCAGTTCAACAGGGAACACTGAAGCTTTCTTT; cdr3_aa: CASSSTGNTEAFF
j_call: TRBJ2-5; v_call: TRBV25-1; clone_size: NA; d_call: NA; cdr3_nt: TGTGCCAGCAGTGAGGTTGAGCGTAACCCAGAGACCCAGTACTTC; cdr3_aa: CASSEVERNPETQYF
j_call: TRBJ1-3; v_call: TRBV2; clone_size: NA; d_call: NA; cdr3_nt: TGTGCCAGCAGTGAAGGACGCAGGGGCTTCGCTGGAAACACCATATATTTT; cdr3_aa: CASSEGRRGFAGNTIYF
j_call: TRBJ2-7; v_call: TRBV6-1; clone_size: NA; d_call: NA; cdr3_nt: TGTGCCAGCAGGCCCTCAGCGGCTCACTACGAGCAGTACTTC; cdr3_aa: CASRPSAAHYEQYF
j_call: TRBJ2-3; v_call: TRBV7-9; clone_size: once; d_call: TRBD1; cdr3_nt: TGTGCCAGCAGCACCCCAGGGGGAACGCAGTATTTT; cdr3_aa: CASSTPGGTQYF
j_call: TRBJ1-1; v_call: TRBV12-5; clone_size: NA; d_call: NA; cdr3_nt: TGTGCTAGTGGTTTGTCCCCAAATGACAGGCTAGGAACTGAAGCTTTCTTT; cdr3_aa: CASGLSPNDRLGTEAFF
j_call: TRBJ2-7; v_call: TRBV2; clone_size: NA; d_call: TRBD1; cdr3_nt: TGTGCCAGCAGTCACGGACAGGGGTCCCACGAGCAGTACTTC; cdr3_aa: CASSHGQGSHEQYF
j_call: TRBJ2-7; v_call: TRBV7-8; clone_size: NA; d_call: TRBD2; cdr3_nt: TGTGCCAGCAGCTTCGCGGCCCCGACTAGCGTCTCCTACGAGCAGTACTTC; cdr3_aa: CASSFAAPTSVSYEQYF
j_call: TRBJ2-5; v_call: TRBV4-2; clone_size: NA; d_call: TRBD2; cdr3_nt: TGTGCCAGCAGCCCGGGACTAGCGGGAGGACTACAAGAGACCCAGTACTTC; cdr3_aa: CASSPGLAGGLQETQYF
j_call: TRBJ2-1; v_call: TRBV15; clone_size: once; d_call: NA; cdr3_nt: TGTGCCACCAGCAGAGATTCTTTTGCGGCAAGCCTCTACAATGAGCAGTTCTTC; cdr3_aa: CATSRDSFAASLYNEQFF
j_call: TRBJ1-1; v_call: TRBV2; clone_size: once; d_call: NA; cdr3_nt: TGTGCCAGCAGTCTCAGGGTGAACACTGAAGCTTTCTTT; cdr3_aa: CASSLRVNTEAFF
j_call: TRBJ1-4; v_call: TRBV5-6; clone_size: NA; d_call: TRBD1; cdr3_nt: TGTGCCAGCAGCTTGTACCCGGGACAGCGGCCTAATGAAAAACTGTTTTTT; cdr3_aa: CASSLYPGQRPNEKLFF